This paragraph reports one TCR beta chain. Its target is unknown. Each CDR3 protein is one row after TCRdb ran MiXCR on the reads. The table lists 700,000 to 950,000 distinct CDR3 sequences, approximately 32% of them singletons, with approximately 13% in the top ten. This specimen belongs to a study of T cell repertoires in cytomegalovirus infection. Study information: Use of recently identified HLA-C-restricted and well-studied HLA-B-restricted CMV epitopes was part of the study. Public TCR beta signature analysis indicated the presence of both CMV infection and matching HLA type. Study-wide points: Across the ex vivo response, the dominant clonotypes were HLA-C-restricted CMV-specific TCR beta clonotypes. Cumulative frequency of public TCR beta families picked out carriers of CMV plus the relevant HLA.

CDR1 is MGHRA and CDR2 is YSYEKL in the germline V gene. The CDR3 consists of 15 residues. The V and J ends lost 2 bases and 6 bases, in that order; junction bases with no gene match: 6. The V call is TRBV4-1, the J call TRBJ1-2; TRBD1 aligns across 10 bases. Sequences were derived from cultured CD8+ T cells from PBMCs, sampled from culture after CMV antigen stimulation. The TCR was taken from a human donor in good health (CMV status not recorded). Some clones in this sample may be carry-over from other donors' samples. Here the CDR3 reads CASSQIGTGDNGYTF. CDR3 nucleotide sequence: TGCGCCAGCAGCCAAATAGGGACAGGGGACAATGGCTACACCTTC.